The T cell receptor (beta chain) described here comes from a study of blood T cell repertoires in COVID-19. Study context: From T cells, B-cell-depleted T cells, or PBMCs came the material, which was cDNA or gDNA.

From germline, CDR1 is SEHNR and CDR2 FQNEAQ (reference sequence). This CDR3 comprises 15 residues. V lost 5 bases and J lost 6; bases outside the gene matches: 6. Original methodology: It was from reference gene primer amplification that nucleated cell counts were estimated. Profiling relied on immunoSEQ multiplex PCR, and the TCRdb table lists in-frame clones only, not all of them. The V and J calls and the clone size are those of that table, but D and trimming were determined from the DNA. The sample lists 150,000 to 200,000 clones; 70% to 90% were seen once. This TCR was recovered from a man aged 50-60 years who had recovered from COVID-19. The sequencing sample was made of peripheral blood. The rearrangement joins TRBV7-9 to TRBJ1-4, with 10 nucleotides matching TRBD1. The CDR3 reads CASSQAGQGYEKLFF. The CDR3 coding sequence is TGTGCCAGCAGCCAAGCGGGACAGGGGTATGAAAAACTGTTTTTT.